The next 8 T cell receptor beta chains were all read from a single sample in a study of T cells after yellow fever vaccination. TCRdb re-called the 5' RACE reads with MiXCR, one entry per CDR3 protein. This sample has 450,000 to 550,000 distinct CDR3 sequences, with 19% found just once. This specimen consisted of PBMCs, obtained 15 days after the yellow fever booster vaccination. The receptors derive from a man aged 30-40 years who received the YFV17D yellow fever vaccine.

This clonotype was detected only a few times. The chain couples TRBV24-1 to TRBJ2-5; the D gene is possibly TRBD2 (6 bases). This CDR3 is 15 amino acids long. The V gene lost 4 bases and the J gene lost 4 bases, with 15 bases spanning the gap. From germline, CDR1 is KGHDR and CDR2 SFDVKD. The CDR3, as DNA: TGTGCCACCAGTGACAACTCGGACTACCGAGAGACCCAGTACTTC. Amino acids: CATSDNSDYRETQYF.

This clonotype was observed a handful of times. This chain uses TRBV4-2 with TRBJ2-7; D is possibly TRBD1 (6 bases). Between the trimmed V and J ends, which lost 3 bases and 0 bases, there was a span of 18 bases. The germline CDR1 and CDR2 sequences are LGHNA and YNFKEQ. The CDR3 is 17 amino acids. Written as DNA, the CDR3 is TGTGCCAGCAGCCAGGTTGGTACAGGGACGAACTCCTACGAGCAGTACTTC. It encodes CASSQVGTGTNSYEQYF.

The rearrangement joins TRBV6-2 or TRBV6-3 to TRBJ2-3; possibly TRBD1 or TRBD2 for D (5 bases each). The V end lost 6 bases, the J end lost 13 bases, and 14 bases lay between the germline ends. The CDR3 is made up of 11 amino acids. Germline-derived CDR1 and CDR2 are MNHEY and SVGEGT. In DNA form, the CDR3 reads TGTGCCAGCAGCTTCGGGGCCTCTAAGTATTTT. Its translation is CASSFGASKYF.

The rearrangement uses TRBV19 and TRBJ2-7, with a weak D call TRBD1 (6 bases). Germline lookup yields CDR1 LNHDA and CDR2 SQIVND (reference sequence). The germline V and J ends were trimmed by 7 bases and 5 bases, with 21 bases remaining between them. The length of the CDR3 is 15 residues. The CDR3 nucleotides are TGTGCCAGTACCATAGGGGGACACGATGCGGACGAGCAGTACTTC. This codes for CASTIGGHDADEQYF.

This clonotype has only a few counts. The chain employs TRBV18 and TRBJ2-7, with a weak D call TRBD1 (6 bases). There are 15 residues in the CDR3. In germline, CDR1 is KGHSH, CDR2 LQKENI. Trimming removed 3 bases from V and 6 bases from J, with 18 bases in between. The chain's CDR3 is CASSPPGQADGEQYF. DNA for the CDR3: TGTGCCAGCTCACCCCCGGGACAAGCCGATGGCGAGCAGTACTTC.

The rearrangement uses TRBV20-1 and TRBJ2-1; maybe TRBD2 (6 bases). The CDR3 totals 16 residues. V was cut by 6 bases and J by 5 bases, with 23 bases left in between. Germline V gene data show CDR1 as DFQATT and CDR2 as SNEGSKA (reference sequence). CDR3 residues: CSAALVSGLSNNEQFF. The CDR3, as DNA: TGCAGTGCCGCTCTCGTTAGCGGTTTGTCTAACAATGAGCAGTTCTTC.

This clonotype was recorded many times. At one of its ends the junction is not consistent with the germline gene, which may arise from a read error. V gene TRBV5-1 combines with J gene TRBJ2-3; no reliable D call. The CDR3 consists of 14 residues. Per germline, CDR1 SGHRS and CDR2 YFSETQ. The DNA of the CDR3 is TGTGCCAGCAGCTTAGATAGGGGCACAGATACGCAGTATTTT. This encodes CASSLDRGTDTQYF.

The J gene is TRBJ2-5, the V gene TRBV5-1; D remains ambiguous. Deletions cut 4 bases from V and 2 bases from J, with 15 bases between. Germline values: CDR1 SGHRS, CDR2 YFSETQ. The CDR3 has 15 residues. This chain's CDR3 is CASSLSRAYQETQYF. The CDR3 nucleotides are TGCGCCAGCAGCCTTTCGCGAGCGTATCAAGAGACCCAGTACTTC.